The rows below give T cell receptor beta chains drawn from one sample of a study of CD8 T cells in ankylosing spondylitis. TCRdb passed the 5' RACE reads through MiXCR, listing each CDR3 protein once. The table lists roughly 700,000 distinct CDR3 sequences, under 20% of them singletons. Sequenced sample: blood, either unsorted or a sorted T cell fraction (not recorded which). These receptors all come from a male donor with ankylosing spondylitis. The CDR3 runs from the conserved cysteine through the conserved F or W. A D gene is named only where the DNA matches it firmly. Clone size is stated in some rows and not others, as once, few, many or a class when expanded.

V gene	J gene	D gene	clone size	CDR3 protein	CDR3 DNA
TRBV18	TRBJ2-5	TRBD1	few	CASSLYDRGATQYF	TGTGCCAGCTCACTCTACGACAGGGGTGCGACCCAGTACTTC
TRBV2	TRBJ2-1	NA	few	CASGASAYNEQFF	TGTGCCAGCGGTGCTAGCGCGTACAATGAGCAGTTCTTC
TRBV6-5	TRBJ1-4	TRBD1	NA	CASRSRDSPAEKLFF	TGTGCCAGCAGATCCCGGGACAGTCCCGCTGAAAAACTGTTTTTT
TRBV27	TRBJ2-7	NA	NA	CASSFRESLYEQYF	TGTGCCAGCAGTTTCCGGGAGAGTCTTTACGAGCAGTACTTC
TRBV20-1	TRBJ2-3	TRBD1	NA	CSTPLGTGSTDTQYF	TGCAGTACCCCCCTCGGGACAGGTAGCACAGATACGCAGTATTTT
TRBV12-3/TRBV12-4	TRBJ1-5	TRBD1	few	CASSLGQGNSNQPQHF	TGTGCCAGCAGTTTGGGACAGGGGAATAGCAATCAGCCCCAGCATTTT
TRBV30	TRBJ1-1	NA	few	CAWGAGVNTEAFF	TGTGCCTGGGGTGCGGGGGTGAACACTGAAGCTTTCTTT
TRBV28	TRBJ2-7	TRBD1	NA	CASSQFRDRGRRGYEQYF	TGTGCCAGCAGTCAATTCCGGGACAGGGGGCGCCGGGGCTACGAGCAGTACTTC
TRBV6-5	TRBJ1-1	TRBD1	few	CASSSERLSRGRTEAFF	TGTGCCAGCAGTTCCGAGCGGTTATCCAGGGGGCGGACTGAAGCTTTCTTT
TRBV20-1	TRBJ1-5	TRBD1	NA	CSAGTGTNQPQHF	TGCAGTGCCGGGACAGGCACCAATCAGCCCCAGCATTTT
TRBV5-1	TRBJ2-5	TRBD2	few	CASSVGTSGEQTQYF	TGCGCCAGCAGCGTGGGGACTAGCGGGGAGCAGACCCAGTACTTC
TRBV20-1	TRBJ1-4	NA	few	CSARDVWGKDEKLFF	TGCAGTGCTAGAGATGTTTGGGGAAAGGATGAAAAACTGTTTTTT
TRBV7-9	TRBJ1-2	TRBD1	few	CASSWGDRVEYSYTF	TGTGCCAGCAGCTGGGGGGACAGGGTCGAGTATAGCTACACCTTC
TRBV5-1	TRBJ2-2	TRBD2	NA	CASSQPRLAGGAGELFF	TGCGCCAGCAGCCAACCGCGACTAGCGGGGGGAGCCGGGGAGCTGTTTTTT
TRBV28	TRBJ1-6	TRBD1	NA	CASTGRGISPLHF	TGTGCCAGCACGGGCAGGGGGATCTCACCCCTCCACTTT
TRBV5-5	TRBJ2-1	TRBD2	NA	CASSFYRTSGKVYNEQFF	TGTGCCAGCAGCTTCTATCGGACTAGCGGGAAGGTATACAATGAGCAGTTCTTC
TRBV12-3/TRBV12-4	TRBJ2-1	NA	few	CASSLKGYEQFF	TGTGCCAGCAGTCTAAAGGGATATGAGCAGTTCTTC
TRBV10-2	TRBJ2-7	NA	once	CASRGPSSYEQYF	TGCGCCAGCAGGGGACCGAGCTCCTACGAGCAGTACTTC
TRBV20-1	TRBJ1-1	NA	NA	CSAGVGENTEAFF	TGCAGTGCGGGGGTAGGGGAGAACACTGAAGCTTTCTTT
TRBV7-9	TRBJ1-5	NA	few	CASSLMTDQPQHF	TGTGCCAGCAGCTTAATGACCGATCAGCCCCAGCATTTT
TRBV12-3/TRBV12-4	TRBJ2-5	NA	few	CASNTERDQETQYF	TGTGCCAGCAACACTGAGCGGGACCAAGAGACCCAGTACTTC
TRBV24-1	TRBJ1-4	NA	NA	CATSEGTGLEEKLFF	TGTGCCACCAGTGAGGGTACAGGGTTGGAGGAAAAACTGTTTTTT
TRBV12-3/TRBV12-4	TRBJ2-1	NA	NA	CASKGRGDEQFF	TGTGCCAGCAAGGGCCGAGGCGATGAGCAGTTCTTC
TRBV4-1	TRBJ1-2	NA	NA	CASSHRGGAEGYTF	TGCGCCAGCAGCCACCGAGGGGGGGCTGAGGGCTACACCTTC
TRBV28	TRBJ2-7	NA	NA	CASSIRDGTYEQYF	TGTGCCAGCAGTATCCGGGACGGTACCTACGAGCAGTACTTC
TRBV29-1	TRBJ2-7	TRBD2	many	CSVGLAGTYEQYF	TGCAGCGTCGGCCTAGCGGGAACCTACGAGCAGTACTTC
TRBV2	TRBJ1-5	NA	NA	CASSASNQPQHF	TGTGCCAGCAGTGCTAGCAATCAGCCCCAGCATTTT
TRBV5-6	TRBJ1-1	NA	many	CASSLGLGGRTEAFF	TGTGCCAGCAGCTTGGGCCTGGGGGGAAGGACTGAAGCTTTCTTT
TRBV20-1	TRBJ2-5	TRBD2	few	CSARRALAGGQYQETQYF	TGCAGTGCTAGAAGGGCCCTAGCGGGGGGCCAGTACCAAGAGACCCAGTACTTC
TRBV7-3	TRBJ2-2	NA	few	CASSLNRGSNTGELFF	TGTGCCAGCAGCTTAAACCGGGGTTCGAACACCGGGGAGCTGTTTTTT
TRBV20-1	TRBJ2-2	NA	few	CSARDRWDNTGELFF	TGCAGTGCTAGAGATAGGTGGGATAACACCGGGGAGCTGTTTTTT
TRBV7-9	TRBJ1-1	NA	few	CASSLGGGSAFF	TGTGCCAGCAGCCTAGGCGGGGGCTCAGCTTTCTTT
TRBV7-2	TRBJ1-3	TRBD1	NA	CASSWGQAGSGNTIYF	TGTGCCAGCAGCTGGGGACAGGCCGGCTCTGGAAACACCATATATTTT
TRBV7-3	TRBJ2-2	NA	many	CASSPARGAGTGELFF	TGTGCCAGCAGCCCAGCCCGGGGGGCGGGCACCGGGGAGCTGTTTTTT
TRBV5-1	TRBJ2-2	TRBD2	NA	CASNLGRGANTGELFF	TGCGCCAGCAACCTCGGGAGGGGTGCGAACACCGGGGAGCTGTTTTTT
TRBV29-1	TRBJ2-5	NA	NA	CSVQGGVAQETQYF	TGCAGCGTCCAAGGAGGGGTTGCCCAAGAGACCCAGTACTTC
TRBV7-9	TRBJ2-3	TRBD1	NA	CASSTDRVGDTQYF	TGTGCCAGCAGCACAGACAGGGTCGGGGATACGCAGTATTTT
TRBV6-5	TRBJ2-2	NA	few	CASSYSGQDTGELFF	TGTGCCAGCAGTTACTCGGGTCAGGACACCGGGGAGCTGTTTTTT
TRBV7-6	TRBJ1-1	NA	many	CASSPSRRYTEAFF	TGTGCCAGCAGCCCCAGCCGTCGGTACACTGAAGCTTTCTTT
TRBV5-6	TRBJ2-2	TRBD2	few	CASSLRNLAGYTGELFF	TGTGCCAGCAGCTTGCGGAATTTAGCGGGATACACCGGGGAGCTGTTTTTT
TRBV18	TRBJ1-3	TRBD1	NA	CASSPTGGRTGNTIYF	TGTGCCAGCTCACCAACAGGGGGGCGTACTGGAAACACCATATATTTT
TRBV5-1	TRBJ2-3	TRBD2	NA	CASSEESGAFADTQYF	TGCGCCAGCAGCGAAGAAAGCGGGGCCTTCGCAGATACGCAGTATTTT
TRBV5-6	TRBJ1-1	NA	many	CASSLARGSGDTEAFF	TGTGCCAGCAGCTTGGCGCGGGGGTCTGGGGACACTGAAGCTTTCTTT
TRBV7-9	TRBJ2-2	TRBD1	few	CGQGPPTNTGELFF	TGTGGACAGGGGCCCCCGACGAACACCGGGGAGCTGTTTTTT
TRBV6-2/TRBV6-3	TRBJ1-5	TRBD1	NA	CASSHGQGAGYQPQHF	TGTGCCAGCAGCCATGGACAGGGGGCGGGATATCAGCCCCAGCATTTT
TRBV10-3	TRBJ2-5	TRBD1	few	CAISEPGTAEETQYF	TGTGCCATCAGTGAGCCCGGGACAGCCGAAGAGACCCAGTACTTC
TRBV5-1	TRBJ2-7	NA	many	CASSFVSGYEQYF	TGCGCCAGCAGCTTTGTCTCCGGCTACGAGCAGTACTTC
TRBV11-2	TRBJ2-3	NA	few	CASSPAGHPFDTQYF	TGTGCCAGCAGCCCAGCGGGACACCCGTTCGATACGCAGTATTTT
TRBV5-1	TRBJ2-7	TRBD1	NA	CASRQDRGSSYEQYF	TGCGCCAGCAGGCAGGACAGGGGTAGCTCCTACGAGCAGTACTTC
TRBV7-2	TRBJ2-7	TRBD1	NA	CASSGGETGVEQYF	TGTGCCAGCAGTGGAGGGGAGACAGGGGTCGAGCAGTACTTC
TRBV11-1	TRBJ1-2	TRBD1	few	CASSSNGALGTDLNYGYTF	TGTGCCAGCAGCTCGAATGGGGCCCTCGGGACAGACCTAAACTATGGCTACACCTTC
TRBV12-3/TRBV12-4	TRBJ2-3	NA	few	CASSLRDGYTDTQYF	TGTGCCAGCAGTCTGCGGGACGGCTACACAGATACGCAGTATTTT
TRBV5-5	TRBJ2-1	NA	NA	CASSLSLWGGYNEQFF	TGTGCCAGCAGCTTGTCACTCTGGGGCGGCTACAATGAGCAGTTCTTC
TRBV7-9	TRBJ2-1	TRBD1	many	CASSLSGQGNEQFF	TGTGCCAGCAGCTTATCGGGACAGGGAAATGAGCAGTTCTTC
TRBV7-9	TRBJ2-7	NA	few	CASSPRGSGVHYEQYF	TGTGCCAGCAGCCCCCGGGGCAGTGGGGTTCACTACGAGCAGTACTTC
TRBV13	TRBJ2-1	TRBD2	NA	CASSERGGLDEQFF	TGTGCCAGCAGCGAGCGGGGGGGCCTTGATGAGCAGTTCTTC
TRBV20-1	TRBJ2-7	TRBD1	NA	CSATDRVAEQYF	TGCAGTGCAACGGACAGGGTAGCCGAGCAGTACTTC
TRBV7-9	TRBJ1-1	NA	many	CASSQSIDTEAFF	TGTGCCAGCAGCCAAAGCATAGACACTGAAGCTTTCTTT
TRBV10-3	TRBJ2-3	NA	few	CAISDGGPDTQYF	TGTGCCATCAGTGATGGGGGACCAGATACGCAGTATTTT